This T cell receptor beta chain came from a study of cytomegalovirus exposure and HLA in healthy donors. Findings and caveats of the study: When presence/absence was analysed, sequencing depth was taken to be roughly uniform across donors.

The germline gives CDR1 SEHNR, CDR2 FQNEAQ (reference sequence). There are 17 residues in the CDR3. The V end was cut by 1 base, the J end by 1 base, with 16 bases between. Remarks on this clone: Its antigen is still unknown.

The PCR contained 60 Vbeta and 13 Jbeta primers. Method: immunoSEQ multiplex PCR; TCRdb's copy keeps in-frame clones and lacks some. Of about 97,000 clones in the sample, around 57% were seen once. Input material: PBMCs. This rearrangement joins TRBV7-9 to TRBJ1-2; D gene unclear. This TCR derives from a human donor in good health. CDR3 sequence reads: CASSLDLAGIINYGYTF. In DNA form, the CDR3 reads TGTGCCAGCAGCTTAGATTTGGCAGGAATTATTAACTATGGCTACACCTTC.